This TCR beta chain stems from a study of shared clonotypes between healthy human individuals. The method was immunoSEQ multiplex PCR; TCRdb's version includes in-frame clones alone and lacks a portion of them. The profile shows around 980,000 clones, 78% of them singletons. The sample holds a few counts of this clone. Germline V gene lookup returns CDR1 MNHEY and CDR2 SMNVEV (reference sequence). CDR3 length: 16 amino acids. The ends were cut back, 0 bases at V and 8 bases at J, with 17 bases in the middle. This sequence was found in a man between 18 and 29 years old in good health. Some clones in this sample may be carry-over from other donors' samples. Sequenced sample: memory CD4+ T cells from PBMCs. Noted subset: CD45RA-negative fraction. V is TRBV27 and J is TRBJ2-1; D tentatively fits TRBD1 or TRBD2 (5 bases each). CDR3 DNA sequence: TGTGCCAGCAGTTTATCGATTGTCAGGGTGGGACATGAGCAGTTCTTC. This sequence encodes CASSLSIVRVGHEQFF.